This paragraph covers one T cell receptor beta chain sequence. Its recognized antigen is unknown. No qualities accompany the bases; no much larger clone lies one base away. The data stem from a study of shared clonotypes between healthy human individuals (dated by TCRdb to the early 2020s). Regarding the research as a whole: The cohort included three men and a couple of women between 18 and 49 years of age. Libraries were prepared and TCR repertoires were sequenced by different laboratories using diverse techniques, in order to increase sequencing depth and limit assay-specific biases. For each donor, CD4 naive and CD4 memory were each run on three plates, CD8 naive on two plates, and CD8 memory on one plate. To estimate repertoire size and how much clonotypes are shared between individuals, the study performed deep sequencing of blood TCR repertoires from about 5 healthy adults. Per donor, leukapheresis produced somewhere between about 0.8 and 9 billion PBMCs.

Using the deep immunoSEQ assay, TCR CDR3 regions were amplified from genomic DNA by multiplex PCR. Genomic DNA extracted from each cell subset was distributed evenly over all wells of several immunoSEQ 96-well plates, and each plate served as one replicate. For sorted subsets, roughly 0.2 ug genomic DNA, equal to 30,000 or so T cell genomes, was loaded into each replicate PCR. The purified libraries were quantified using a Qubit 3.0 fluorometer, sized with a Bioanalyzer 2100, and then quantified again using the KAPA Library Quantification kit. Every immunoSEQ 96-well plate was sequenced on a dedicated single-read 150-cycle Illumina NextSeq 550 flow cell. On the authors' methods: Because the immunoSEQ output held only junctional sequences and lacked quality scores, the filtering could not match the filtering applied to full-length reads. Sequences were annotated with PyIR, a Python wrapper for IgBLAST v1.9, and V/J genes and CDR3 were assigned using IMGT germline references. Reads with weak V/J assignments (E-value above 1e-6), missing CDR3, stop codons, out-of-frame junctions, or ambiguous translated residues were removed. V3J clonotypes were defined as sequences sharing an identical inferred V gene, J gene, and CDR3 amino acid sequence. The percentage overlap between two repertoires was calculated by dividing the number of shared unique clonotypes by the size of the smaller repertoire. Repertoire richness was assessed with RTK rarefaction, the Chao1 estimator, and Recon v2.1 estimates of unobserved clonotypes. Generation probabilities for all TCRbeta clonotypes obtained by the gDNA method from four donors were computed using OLGA. What TCRdb holds here is the immuneACCESS table cut down to in-frame rearrangements. Part of the clones is not present; checked against another copy, under half of the missing clones reflect an unresolved V gene, and the others are unexplained. The V and J calls and clone size come from that table; D and trimming were worked out from the DNA. The sample table holds 630,000 or so clones, of which roughly 98% were seen once. The ten largest clones represent more than 0.3% of the sample.

The research as a whole found: When a handful of donors were compared, the shared fraction of clonotypes was roughly 4.8% for naive CD4, about 4% for naive CD8, 2.3% for memory CD4, and 0.4% for memory CD8. Compared with non-shared clonotypes, clonotypes shared by all four sorted-subset donors had higher generation probabilities. Rarefaction of sorted-subset datasets indicated incomplete sequencing despite the large sequencing depth. Naive subsets generally had larger estimated clonotype richness than memory subsets. Pairwise subsampling led to the expectation that sequencing depth would affect the degree of clonotype sharing among donors. Sampling was restricted to blood, and TCR repertoires in tissues likely differ from the TCR repertoires found in blood. The genetic and exposure-history diversity represented was limited by the small number of donors.

For the CD8 naive samples, CD45RO-negative cells were positively selected for CCR7, yielding a CD45RA+CCR7+ population from which TemRA cells were excluded. The donors were healthy, HIV-negative adults who had no recently reported acute infections or vaccinations. All donors were Caucasian adults living in Nashville, Tennessee, USA. Blood was obtained by leukapheresis, after which PBMCs were separated by Ficoll-Histopaque density gradient centrifugation and cryopreserved in liquid nitrogen vapor phase. Analytical flow cytometry was used to check the purity and quantity of each magnetically sorted T cell population. From each sorted fraction, genomic DNA was isolated and quantified by UV absorbance on a Nanodrop 2000c. The CDR3, cysteine through phenylalanine, is 16 amino acids long. This entry keeps only the CDR3 DNA: 48 bases, framed from base 1. CDR1 SGDLS and CDR2 YYNGEE are derived from the germline V gene. Here V drops 4 bases and J drops 4 bases, and the junction holds 9 bases not matched to any gene.

This sequence originates from a man aged 25-40 years in good health. Sequenced sample: naive CD8+ T cells sorted from blood. This specimen's cell subset or site label, per the study, means: CD45RA+CCR7+. The V and J genes are TRBV9 and TRBJ2-1; 9 bases in between match TRBD1. The nucleotides read TGTGCCAGCAGCAACACAGGGGGCGCGATATACAATGAGCAGTTCTTC. Translated, it reads CASSNTGGAIYNEQFF.